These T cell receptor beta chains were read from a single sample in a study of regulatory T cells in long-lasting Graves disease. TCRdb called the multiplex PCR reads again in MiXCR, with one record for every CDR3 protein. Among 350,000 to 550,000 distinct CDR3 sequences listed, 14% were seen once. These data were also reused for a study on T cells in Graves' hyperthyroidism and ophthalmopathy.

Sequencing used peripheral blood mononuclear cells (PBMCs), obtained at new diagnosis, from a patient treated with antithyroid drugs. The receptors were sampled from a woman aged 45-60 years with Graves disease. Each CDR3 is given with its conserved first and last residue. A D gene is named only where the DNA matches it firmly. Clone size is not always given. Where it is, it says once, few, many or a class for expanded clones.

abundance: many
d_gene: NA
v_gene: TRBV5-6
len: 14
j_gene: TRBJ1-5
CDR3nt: TGTGCCAGCAGCTTGGGGTTTGGGAATCAGCCCCAGCATTTT
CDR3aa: CASSLGFGNQPQHF

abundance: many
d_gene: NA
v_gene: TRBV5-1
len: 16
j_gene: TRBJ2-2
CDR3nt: TGCGCCAGCAGCTTGCGGGGATACCGTGGCACCGGGGAGCTGTTTTTT
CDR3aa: CASSLRGYRGTGELFF

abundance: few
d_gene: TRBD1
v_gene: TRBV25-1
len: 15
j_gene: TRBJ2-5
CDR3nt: TGTGCCAGCAGTGAATTCAGGGGGATTATGGAGACCCAGTACTTC
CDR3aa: CASSEFRGIMETQYF

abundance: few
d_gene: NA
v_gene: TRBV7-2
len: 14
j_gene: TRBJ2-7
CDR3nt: TGTGCCAGCAGCTACCGGACCAGTTACTACGAGCAGTACTTC
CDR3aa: CASSYRTSYYEQYF

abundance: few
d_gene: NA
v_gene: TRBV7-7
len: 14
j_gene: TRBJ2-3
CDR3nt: TGTGCTAGCAGCTTAGGGTTAGACACAGATACGCAGTATTTT
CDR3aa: CASSLGLDTDTQYF

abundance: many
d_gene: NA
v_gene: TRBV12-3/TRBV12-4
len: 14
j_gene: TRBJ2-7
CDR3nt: TGTGCCAGCAGTTCTTACCGGGAACCCTACGAGCAGTACTTC
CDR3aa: CASSSYREPYEQYF

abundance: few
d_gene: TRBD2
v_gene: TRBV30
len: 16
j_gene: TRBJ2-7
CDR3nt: TGTGCCTGCGGGACTAGCGGGAGGGTTACCTCGGCCGAGCAGTGCTTC
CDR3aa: CACGTSGRVTSAEQCF

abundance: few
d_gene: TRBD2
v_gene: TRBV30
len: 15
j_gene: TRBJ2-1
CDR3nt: TGTGCCTGGAGTGCTGGACTAGCGCTGACAGATGAGCAGTTCTTC
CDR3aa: CAWSAGLALTDEQFF

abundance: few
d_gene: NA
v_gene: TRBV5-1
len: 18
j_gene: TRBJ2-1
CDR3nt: TGCGCCAGCACGTCCCCCAATAGCGGTCTCGGTTATACCAATGAGCAGTTCTTC
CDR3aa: CASTSPNSGLGYTNEQFF

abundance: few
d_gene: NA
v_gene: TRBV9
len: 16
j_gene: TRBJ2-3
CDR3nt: TGTGCCAGCAGCGTAGATATAACGCTGAGCGGAGATACGCAGTATTTT
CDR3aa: CASSVDITLSGDTQYF

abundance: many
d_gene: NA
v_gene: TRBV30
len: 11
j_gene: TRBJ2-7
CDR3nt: TGTGCCTGGAGCGGTTCCTACGAGCAGTACTTC
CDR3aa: CAWSGSYEQYF

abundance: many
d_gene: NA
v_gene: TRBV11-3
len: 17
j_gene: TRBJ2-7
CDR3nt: TGTGCCAGCAGCTTAGCTCTAGACCGGGACAACAACTACGAGCAGTACTTC
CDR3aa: CASSLALDRDNNYEQYF

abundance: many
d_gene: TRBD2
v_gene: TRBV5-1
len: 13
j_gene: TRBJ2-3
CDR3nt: TGCGCCAGCAGCCGCACTAGCGGTGATACGCAGTATTTT
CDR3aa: CASSRTSGDTQYF

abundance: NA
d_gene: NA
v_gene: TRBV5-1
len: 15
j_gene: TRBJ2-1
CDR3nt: TGCGCCAGCAGCTTTAGCGGCCTTAGGGCCCAACACCAGTTCTTC
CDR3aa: CASSFSGLRAQHQFF

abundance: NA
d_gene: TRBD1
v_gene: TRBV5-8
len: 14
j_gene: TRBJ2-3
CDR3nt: TGTGCCAGCAGCCACAGACAGGGAACAGATACGCAGTATTTT
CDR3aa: CASSHRQGTDTQYF

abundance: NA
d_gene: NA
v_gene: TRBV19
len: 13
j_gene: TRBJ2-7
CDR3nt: TGTGCCAGTAATCCCCATGGGGGTGCCGAGCAGTACTTC
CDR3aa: CASNPHGGAEQYF

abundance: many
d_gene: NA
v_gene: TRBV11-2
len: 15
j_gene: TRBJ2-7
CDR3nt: TGTGCCAGCAGCTCAGTTCCGGGACGTTTCTACGAGCAGTACTTC
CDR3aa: CASSSVPGRFYEQYF

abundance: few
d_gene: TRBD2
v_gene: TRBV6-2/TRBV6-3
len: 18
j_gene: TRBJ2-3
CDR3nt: TGTGCCAGCAGTTACTCGCTAGCGGGAGACCCCAGCACAGATACGCAGTATTTT
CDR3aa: CASSYSLAGDPSTDTQYF

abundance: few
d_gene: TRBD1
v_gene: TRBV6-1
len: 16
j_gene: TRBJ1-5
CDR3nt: TGTGCCAGCAGTGATGGACAGGGGGCTAATAGTCAGCCCCAGCATTTT
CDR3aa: CASSDGQGANSQPQHF

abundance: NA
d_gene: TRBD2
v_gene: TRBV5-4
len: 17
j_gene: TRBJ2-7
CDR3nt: TGTGCCAGCAGCGGGGAACCCGGGACTAGCGGTTCCTACGAGCAGTACTTC
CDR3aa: CASSGEPGTSGSYEQYF

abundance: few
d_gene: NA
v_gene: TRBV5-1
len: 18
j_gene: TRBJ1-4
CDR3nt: TGCGCCAGCAGCTTCGGATTGGCGGGGGAGGCAACTAATGAAAAACTGTTTTTT
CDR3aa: CASSFGLAGEATNEKLFF

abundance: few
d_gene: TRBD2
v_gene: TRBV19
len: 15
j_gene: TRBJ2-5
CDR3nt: TGTGCCAGTAGACAAGGGACTAGCCGCCAAGAGACCCAGTACTTC
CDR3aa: CASRQGTSRQETQYF

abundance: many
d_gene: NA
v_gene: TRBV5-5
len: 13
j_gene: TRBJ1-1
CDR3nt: TGTGCCAGCAGCTTGGGGTCGGGCGCTGAAGCTTTCTTT
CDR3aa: CASSLGSGAEAFF

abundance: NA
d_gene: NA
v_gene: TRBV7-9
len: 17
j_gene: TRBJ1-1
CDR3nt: TGTGCCAGCAGCTTAGGGGTCGCAGGGCCCCTGGGCACTGAAGCTTTCTTT
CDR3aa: CASSLGVAGPLGTEAFF

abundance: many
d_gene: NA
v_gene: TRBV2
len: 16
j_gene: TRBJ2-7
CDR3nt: TGTGCCAGCAGTGAAATCCAGGGCTCCACTTCCTACGAGCAGTACTTC
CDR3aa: CASSEIQGSTSYEQYF

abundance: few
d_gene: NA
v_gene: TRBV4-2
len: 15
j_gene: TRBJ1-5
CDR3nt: TGTGCCAGCAGCCAAGAAACAGGGAGAGTTCAGCCCCAGCATTTT
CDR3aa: CASSQETGRVQPQHF

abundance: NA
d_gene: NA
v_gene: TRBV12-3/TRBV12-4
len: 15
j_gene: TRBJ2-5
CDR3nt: TGTGCCAGCAGTTTTGGTCAGGGTGGGCGAGGGACCCAGTACTTC
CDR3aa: CASSFGQGGRGTQYF

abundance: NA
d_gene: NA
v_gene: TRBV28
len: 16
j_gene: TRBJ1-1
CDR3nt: TGTGCCAGCAGTCCAGGACCTATTGGGGAGAACACTGAAGCTTTCTTT
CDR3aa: CASSPGPIGENTEAFF

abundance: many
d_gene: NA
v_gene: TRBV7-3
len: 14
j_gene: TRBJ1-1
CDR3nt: TGTGCCAGCAGCTCGGCGGGGACGAACACTGAAGCTTTCTTT
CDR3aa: CASSSAGTNTEAFF

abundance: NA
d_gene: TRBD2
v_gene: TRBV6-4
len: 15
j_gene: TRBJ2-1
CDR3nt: TGTGCCAGCAGTGACGGTACTAGCGGTAACAATGAGCAGTTCTTC
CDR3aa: CASSDGTSGNNEQFF

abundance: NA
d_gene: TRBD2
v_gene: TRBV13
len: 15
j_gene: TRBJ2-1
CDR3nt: TGTGCCAGCAGCTTAGCCGGGACTAGCATCCATGAGCAGTTCTTC
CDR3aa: CASSLAGTSIHEQFF

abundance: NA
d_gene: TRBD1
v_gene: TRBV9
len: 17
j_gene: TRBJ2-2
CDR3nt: TGTGCCAGCAGCGTAGACCCCGGGACAGGTAAAACCGGGGAGCTGTTTTTT
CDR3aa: CASSVDPGTGKTGELFF

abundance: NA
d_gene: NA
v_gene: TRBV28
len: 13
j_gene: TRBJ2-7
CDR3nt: TGTGCCAGCAGTTGGGTCTTTGATGACGAGCAGTACTTC
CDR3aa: CASSWVFDDEQYF

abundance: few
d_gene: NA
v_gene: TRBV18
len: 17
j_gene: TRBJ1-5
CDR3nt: TGTGCCAGCTCACCCCGACGGGATGGGAATAGCAATCAGCCCCAGCATTTT
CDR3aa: CASSPRRDGNSNQPQHF

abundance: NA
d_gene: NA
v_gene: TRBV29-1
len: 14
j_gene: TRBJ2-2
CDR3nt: TGCAGCGCCGCAAGGTCCAGAAACACCGGGGAGCTGTTTTTT
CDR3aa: CSAARSRNTGELFF

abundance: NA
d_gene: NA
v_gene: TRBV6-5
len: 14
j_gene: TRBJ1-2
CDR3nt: TGTGCCAGCAGTTACTCAGGAGGGTTCGCTGGCTACACCTTC
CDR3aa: CASSYSGGFAGYTF

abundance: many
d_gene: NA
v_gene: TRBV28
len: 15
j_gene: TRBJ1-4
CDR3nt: TGTGCCAGCAGCCCCCCGGGAGTAACTAATAAAAAACTGTTTTTT
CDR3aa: CASSPPGVTNKKLFF

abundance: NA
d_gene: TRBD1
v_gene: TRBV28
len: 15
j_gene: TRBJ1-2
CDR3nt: TGTGCCAGCACCTTGCGGGACAGGGGGCTCTATGGCTACACCTTC
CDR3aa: CASTLRDRGLYGYTF

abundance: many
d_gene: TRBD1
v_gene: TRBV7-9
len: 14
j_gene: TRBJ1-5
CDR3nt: TGTGCCAGCAGCGAAGGGACAGCTAATCAGCCCCAGCATTTT
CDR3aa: CASSEGTANQPQHF

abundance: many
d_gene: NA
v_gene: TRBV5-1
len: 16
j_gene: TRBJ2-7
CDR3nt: TGCGCCAGCAGCTTGGGCCTGGGAAGGGTGGATGAGGAGCAGTACTTC
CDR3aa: CASSLGLGRVDEEQYF

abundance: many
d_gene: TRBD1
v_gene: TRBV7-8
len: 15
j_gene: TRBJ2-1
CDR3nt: TGTGCCAGCAGCTCCGACAGGGTCCAATACAATGAGCAGTTCTTC
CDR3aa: CASSSDRVQYNEQFF

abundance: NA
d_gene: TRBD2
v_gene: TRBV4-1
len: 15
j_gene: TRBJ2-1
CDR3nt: TGCGCCAGCAGCCGGATAGCGGGAGCCTACAATGAGCAGTTCTTC
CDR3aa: CASSRIAGAYNEQFF

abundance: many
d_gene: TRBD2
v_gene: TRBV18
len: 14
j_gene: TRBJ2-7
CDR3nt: TGTGCCAGCTCACCGACTAGCGGGAGTTCGGAGCAGTACTTC
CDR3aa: CASSPTSGSSEQYF

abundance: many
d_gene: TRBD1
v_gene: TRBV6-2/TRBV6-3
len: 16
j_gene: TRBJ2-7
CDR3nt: TGTGCCAGCAGTTACTCTTGGGACAGGAGCTCCTACGAGCAGTACTTC
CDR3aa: CASSYSWDRSSYEQYF

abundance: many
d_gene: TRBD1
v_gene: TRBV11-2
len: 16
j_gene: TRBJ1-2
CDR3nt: TGTGCCAGCAGCGCGCCCCGGGACAGGGTTTCCTATGGCTACACCTTC
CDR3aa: CASSAPRDRVSYGYTF

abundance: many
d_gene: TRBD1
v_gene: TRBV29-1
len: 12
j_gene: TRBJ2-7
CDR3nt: TGCAGCGTTGGACAGGGAGCTGGCGAGCAGTACTTC
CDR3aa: CSVGQGAGEQYF

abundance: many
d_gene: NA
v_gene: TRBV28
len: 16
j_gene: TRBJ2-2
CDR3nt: TGTGCCAGCAGGCTCCGGGACACCCAAAACACCGGGGAGCTGTTTTTT
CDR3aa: CASRLRDTQNTGELFF

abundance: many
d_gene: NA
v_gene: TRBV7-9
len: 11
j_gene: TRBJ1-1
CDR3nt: TGTGCCAGCAGCGCAGGGTACCGGACTTTCTTT
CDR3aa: CASSAGYRTFF

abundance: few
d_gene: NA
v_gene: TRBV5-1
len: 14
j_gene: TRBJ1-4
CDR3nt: TGCGCCAGCGGGGACCCGGCCGGTAGTGAAAAACTGTTTTTT
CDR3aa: CASGDPAGSEKLFF

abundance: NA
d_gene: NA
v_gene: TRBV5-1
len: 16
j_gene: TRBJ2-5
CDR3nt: TGCGCCAGCAGCCCCCACCTTAGGACAGAGCAAGAGACCCAGTACTTC
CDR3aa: CASSPHLRTEQETQYF

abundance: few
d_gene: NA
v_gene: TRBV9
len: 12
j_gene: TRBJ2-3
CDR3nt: TGTGCCAGCAGCGTAGAGACAGATACGCAGTATTTT
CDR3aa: CASSVETDTQYF

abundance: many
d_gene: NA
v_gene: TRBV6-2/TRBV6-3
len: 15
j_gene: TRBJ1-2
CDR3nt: TGTGCCAGCAGTGCCTACGACAGTGCAAACTATGGCTACACCTTC
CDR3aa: CASSAYDSANYGYTF

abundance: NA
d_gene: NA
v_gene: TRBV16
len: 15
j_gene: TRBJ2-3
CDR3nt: TGTGCCAGCAGCCAGACCTGGGACAGCACAGATACGCAGTATTTT
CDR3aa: CASSQTWDSTDTQYF

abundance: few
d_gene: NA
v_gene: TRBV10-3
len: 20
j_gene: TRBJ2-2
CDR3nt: TGTGCCATCAGCCCCCGGGGTTACAGATTTCGATCATCCAGCACCGGGGAGCTGTTTTTT
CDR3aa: CAISPRGYRFRSSSTGELFF

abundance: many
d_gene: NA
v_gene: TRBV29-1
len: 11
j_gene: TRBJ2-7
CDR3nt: TGCAGCGTTGATACCCCTCGCGAGCAGTACTTC
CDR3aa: CSVDTPREQYF

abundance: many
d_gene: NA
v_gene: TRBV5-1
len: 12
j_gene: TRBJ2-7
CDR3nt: TGCGCCAGCAACGGGGGATCCTACGAGCAGTACTTC
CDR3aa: CASNGGSYEQYF

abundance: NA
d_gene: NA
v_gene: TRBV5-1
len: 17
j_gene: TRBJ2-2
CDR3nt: TGCGCCAGCAGCTTGTCTTCGTGGGGCGCGTACACCGGGGAGCTGTTTTTT
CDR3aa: CASSLSSWGAYTGELFF

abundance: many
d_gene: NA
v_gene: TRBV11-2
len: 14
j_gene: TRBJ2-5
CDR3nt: TGTGCCAGCAGCAGACGGGCCACTCAAGAGACCCAGTACTTC
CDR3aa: CASSRRATQETQYF

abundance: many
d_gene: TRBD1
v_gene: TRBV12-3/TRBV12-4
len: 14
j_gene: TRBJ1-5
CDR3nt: TGTGCCAGCAGCTCGGACAGGGACAATCAGCCCCAGCATTTT
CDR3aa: CASSSDRDNQPQHF